The 29 T cell receptor beta chains in this list originate from one sample, sequenced in a study of cytomegalovirus exposure and HLA in healthy donors. Primers for the PCR totalled 60 Vbeta and 13 Jbeta. The data were produced by immunoSEQ multiplex PCR, yet TCRdb's version contains in-frame clones alone and is incomplete. In the table there are 160,000 or so clones, about three quarters of which are singletons. The source material was PBMCs. All receptors derive from a man aged 40-50 years in good health and CMV-seropositive.

J is TRBJ2-7 and V is TRBV6-6, with 9 bases identical to TRBD1. The CDR3 runs to 15 residues. From germline, CDR1 is MNHNY and CDR2 SVGAGI (reference sequence). Trimming took 2 bases from V and 1 from J; bases not matched to a gene: 3. The CDR3 nucleotides read TGTGCCAGCAGTTACCCGGGACAGGGTTCCTACGAGCAGTACTTC. Translation gives CASSYPGQGSYEQYF.

This rearrangement joins TRBV7-3 to TRBJ2-7, with 8 bases matching TRBD1. This CDR3 is built from 13 residues. In germline, CDR1 is SGHTA, CDR2 FQGTGA. V gave up 5 bases and J gave up 3 bases; unmatched junction bases: 3. CDR3 sequence (DNA): TGTGCCAGCAGCGAACAGGGGGGCTACGAGCAGTACTTC. This sequence encodes CASSEQGGYEQYF.

The V call is TRBV11-1, the J call TRBJ2-1; weak D call: TRBD2 (5 bases). This CDR3 is 15 amino acids long. Trimming pared 5 bases from V and 9 bases from J, leaving 20 bases between. Germline CDR1 and CDR2: SGHAT and FQDESV (reference sequence). CDR3 DNA: TGTGCCAGCAGCCCCTTGCTGGCCCTAGCCAGTGAGCAGTTCTTC. This codes for CASSPLLALASEQFF.

This chain uses TRBV5-1 with TRBJ2-3; D is possibly TRBD2 (6 bases). With 2 bases removed from V and 4 bases from J, the gap between germline ends came to 11 bases. CDR1 and CDR2 from the germline V gene are SGHRS and YFSETQ. CDR3 length equals 14 residues. The chain's CDR3 is CASSFGGNPDTQYF. Here the CDR3 DNA reads TGCGCCAGCAGCTTTGGAGGGAACCCAGATACGCAGTATTTT.

The chain carries TRBV10-3 and TRBJ2-7; D is perhaps TRBD2 (6 bases). The germline gives CDR1 ENHRY, CDR2 SYGVKD. This CDR3 comprises 13 residues. Trimming cost V 5 bases and J 0 bases, with 8 bases left between them. The DNA for the CDR3 is TGTGCCATCAGTCGGGACTTCTCCTACGAGCAGTACTTC. This gives the protein CAISRDFSYEQYF.

The chain uses TRBV11-3 and TRBJ2-3; 13 bases are a match to TRBD2. CDR3 length: 15 amino acids. V trimming: 5 bases; J trimming: 7 bases; junction bases outside the gene matches: 6. Germline CDR1 reads SGHNT; CDR2 reads YENEEA. This chain's CDR3 is CASSPLAGGPNTQYF. In DNA, the CDR3 is TGTGCCAGCAGCCCACTAGCGGGAGGGCCAAATACGCAGTATTTT.

This chain links TRBV7-6 with TRBJ1-1, with D possibly being TRBD1 (5 bases). The CDR3 is 15 residues long. Germline lookup yields CDR1 SGHVS and CDR2 FNYEAQ. V lost 4 bases and J lost 4, with 16 bases in between. CDR3 amino acids: CASSWEDTLLTEAFF. In DNA, the CDR3 is TGTGCCAGCAGCTGGGAGGACACGCTACTCACTGAAGCTTTCTTT.

Concerning this clone: The junction shows a germline mismatch at one end, possibly a read error. This chain links TRBV5-4 with TRBJ2-4; TRBD2 might be the D (6 bases). This CDR3 contains 12 residues. Germline V lookup: CDR1 SGHNT, CDR2 YYREEE (reference sequence). The CDR3 bases are TGTGCCAGCAGTTGGAGGGAAAACAGTCAGTACTTC. As protein: CASSWRENSQYF.

This chain uses TRBV9 with TRBJ2-3; 7 bases match TRBD2. The V gene end was trimmed by 4 bases and the J gene end by 2 bases; junction bases not matched to a gene: 4. CDR1 and CDR2 from the germline V gene are SGDLS and YYNGEE. This CDR3 has 14 residues. The CDR3 nucleotides are TGTGCCAGCAGCTCTAGCGGATCCACAGATACGCAGTATTTT. Translated, it gives CASSSSGSTDTQYF.

V usage is TRBV7-2 and J usage is TRBJ1-2; 9 nucleotides line up with TRBD1. The germline gives CDR1 SGHTA, CDR2 FQGNSA. Trimming took 5 bases from V and 1 from J; bases not matched to a gene: 5. The CDR3 length is 15 residues. The CDR3 here is CASSPDRGLNYGYTF. CDR3 coding DNA: TGTGCCAGCAGCCCGGACAGGGGCCTTAACTATGGCTACACCTTC.

The V and J genes are TRBV5-1 and TRBJ1-2; TRBD1 might be the D (5 bases). Between the trimmed V and J ends, which lost 4 bases and 3 bases, there was a span of 13 bases. The CDR3 is 14 residues long. The germline gives CDR1 SGHRS, CDR2 YFSETQ. CDR3 in DNA: TGCGCCAGCAGCGCAGGGCAGCACTACTATGGCTACACCTTC. This sequence encodes CASSAGQHYYGYTF.

This chain links TRBV6-5 with TRBJ1-1; D possibly corresponds to TRBD1 (5 bases). This CDR3 has 13 amino acids. From germline, CDR1 is MNHEY and CDR2 SVGAGI. The V gene lost 5 bases and the J gene lost 0 bases, with 7 bases spanning the gap. The CDR3 here is CASSGHLNTEAFF. The CDR3 DNA sequence: TGTGCCAGCAGTGGACACCTGAACACTGAAGCTTTCTTT.

V usage is TRBV5-1 and J usage is TRBJ2-3, with a weak D call TRBD2 (5 bases). Germline CDR1 is SGHRS and CDR2 is YFSETQ. The V end lost 1 base, the J end lost 2 bases, and 8 bases lay between the germline ends. This CDR3 region has 14 residues. In nucleotides, the CDR3 is TGCGCCAGCAGCTTGTCTAGCATCACAGATACGCAGTATTTT. Protein sequence: CASSLSSITDTQYF. Using reference TRBV5-1 and TRBJ2-3 for the parts outside the CDR3, the full variable domain is KAGVTQTPRYLIKTRGQQVTLSCSPISGHRSVSWYQQTPGQGLQFLFEYFSETQRNKGNFPGRFSGRQFSNSRSEMNVSTLELGDSALYLCASSLSSITDTQYFGPGTRLTVL.

V and J are TRBV5-6 and TRBJ2-3; weak D call: TRBD2 (6 bases). The CDR3 loop spans 14 amino acids. CDR1 is SGHDT, CDR2 YYEEEE, per germline. V was trimmed by 4 bases and J by 0 bases, leaving 9 bases between them. The CDR3 loop reads CASSAGTSTDTQYF. The CDR3 nucleotides read TGTGCCAGCAGCGCCGGGACTAGCACAGATACGCAGTATTTT.

V and J are TRBV5-1 and TRBJ2-1; no definite D call. The CDR3 totals 15 residues. V lost 4 bases and J 1 base, leaving 12 bases between the germline ends. CDR1 is SGHRS, CDR2 YFSETQ, per germline. The CDR3 sequence: CASSGIAGSYNEQFF. The CDR3 nucleotides read TGCGCCAGCAGCGGAATAGCTGGGTCCTACAATGAGCAGTTCTTC.

J is TRBJ2-1 and V is TRBV23-1, with a tentative D call TRBD2 (6 bases). TRBV23-1 is classed as an ORF, of uncertain function. The V and J ends lost 4 bases and 7 bases respectively, with 14 bases between them. CDR3 size: 14 residues. The CDR3 DNA sequence: TGCGCCAGCAGTCTGGACTACGTATTTAATGAGCAGTTCTTC. This codes for CASSLDYVFNEQFF.

This clone was seen a few times. CDR3 loop: CASSFGGMATDTQYF. Here the CDR3 DNA reads TGTGCCAGCAGCTTCGGCGGGATGGCGACAGATACGCAGTATTTT. The rearrangement joins TRBV11-3 to TRBJ2-3, with D tentatively TRBD2 (6 bases). The CDR3 is made up of 15 amino acids. Trimming removed 3 bases at V and 3 bases at J, with 13 bases between. The germline CDR1 and CDR2 sequences are SGHNT and YENEEA.

V usage is TRBV7-9 and J usage is TRBJ2-7; 10 nucleotides agree with TRBD1. CDR1 SEHNR and CDR2 FQNEAQ come from the germline V gene (reference sequence). The CDR3 is made up of 13 amino acids. V gave up 4 bases and J gave up 6 bases; unmatched junction bases: 3. In nucleotides, the CDR3 is TGTGCCAGCAGCTCCGGACAGGGGGGCGAGCAGTACTTC. Amino acid sequence: CASSSGQGGEQYF.

The CDR3 nucleotides are TGTGCCAGCAGCTTATGCCCCGGCTGGGAGCGGCGGCCTTACTTC. Translated, it gives CASSLCPGWERRPYF. The rearrangement joins TRBV7-6 to TRBJ2-7, with a tentative D call TRBD2 (5 bases). V lost 2 bases to trimming and J lost 13 bases, with 24 bases between them. This CDR3 has 15 residues. Germline CDR1 SGHVS, CDR2 FNYEAQ.

This chain joins TRBV28 and TRBJ2-1; 7 bases line up with TRBD1. Per germline, CDR1 MDHEN and CDR2 SYDVKM. After removal of 6 bases from V and 5 bases from J, the junction contained 7 bases not matched to a gene. The CDR3 sequence is 14 residues long. The CDR3 DNA is TGTGCCAGCAGCCCCGGGACAGAAAACAATGAGCAGTTCTTC. It encodes CASSPGTENNEQFF.

The CDR3 bases are TGTGCCAGCAGGACCACCCTGACTAGCGGGAGTGGAAATGAGCAGTTCTTC. It is translated as CASRTTLTSGSGNEQFF. V gene TRBV7-9 combines with J gene TRBJ2-1, with 12 bases fitting TRBD2. V shed 6 bases and J 7 bases; nucleotides not matched to a gene: 13. This CDR3 contains 17 residues. Germline V lookup: CDR1 SEHNR, CDR2 FQNEAQ (reference sequence).

This clone has just one count. The rearrangement links TRBV25-1 to TRBJ2-5, with 10 bases fitting TRBD1. V dropped 9 bases and J dropped 5; count of bases not matched to a gene: 12. This CDR3 region has 15 residues. Germline V gene data show CDR1 as MGHDK and CDR2 as SYGVNS. CDR3 in amino acids: CASSRQGAVWETQYF. CDR3 sequence (DNA): TGTGCCAGTAGTAGACAGGGGGCCGTTTGGGAGACCCAGTACTTC. Together with reference TRBV25-1 and TRBJ2-5, the CDR3 gives the full variable domain: EADIYQTPRYLVIGTGKKITLECSQTMGHDKMYWYQQDPGMELHLIHYSYGVNSTEKGDLSSESTVSRIRTEHFPLTLESARPSHTSQYLCASSRQGAVWETQYFGPGTRLLVL.

This chain joins TRBV7-3 and TRBJ2-4; D gene ambiguous. Deletions cut 2 bases from V and 9 bases from J, with 11 bases between. The CDR3 sequence is 13 residues long. Germline V gives CDR1 SGHTA, CDR2 FQGTGA. This chain's CDR3 is CASSLAHLSIQYF. In DNA, the CDR3 is TGTGCCAGCAGCTTAGCTCACCTGAGCATTCAGTACTTC.

The chain joins TRBV29-1 to TRBJ2-5; TRBD2 agrees at 16 bases. V lost 6 bases, J lost 3 bases, and 10 bases stayed unmatched. Germline V gives CDR1 SQVTM, CDR2 ANQGSEA. The CDR3 runs to 17 residues. CDR3 nucleotides: TGCAGCGTCGCGCCGGGACTAGCGGGAGGGCCCGAAGAGACCCAGTACTTC. It translates to CSVAPGLAGGPEETQYF.

V gene TRBV2 combines with J gene TRBJ1-2, with D uncertain. CDR3 length: 12 residues. The V gene lost 2 bases and the J gene lost 5 bases, with 6 bases spanning the gap. Germline lookup yields CDR1 SNHLY and CDR2 FYNNEI. In nucleotides, the CDR3 is TGTGCCAGCAGTGAATCTCTATATGGCTACACCTTC. Translation: CASSESLYGYTF.

The rearrangement links TRBV6-1 to TRBJ2-1; D may be TRBD2 (6 bases). The CDR3 runs to 15 residues. Germline V gene lookup returns CDR1 MNHNS and CDR2 SASEGT. Deletions cut 6 bases from V and 0 bases from J, with 12 bases between. CDR3 DNA sequence: TGTGCCAGCAGAGGGGACTTCCTCTCCTACAATGAGCAGTTCTTC. The encoded protein is CASRGDFLSYNEQFF.

J is TRBJ2-6 and V is TRBV2; D possibly corresponds to TRBD1 (5 bases). Trimming took off 5 bases at V and 2 bases at J, with 13 bases between the two ends. The CDR3 totals 16 residues. Germline V gene lookup returns CDR1 SNHLY and CDR2 FYNNEI. CDR3 protein: CASSRTTVTGANVLTF. In nucleotides, the CDR3 is TGTGCCAGCAGTCGGACGACAGTCACTGGGGCCAACGTCCTGACTTTC.

The chain employs TRBV27 and TRBJ1-2, with 9 nucleotides matching TRBD1. Trimming cost V 2 bases and J 3 bases; bases outside gene matches: 1. The CDR3 has 14 residues. Germline V gene sequence: CDR1 MNHEY, CDR2 SMNVEV (reference sequence). CDR3 sequence (DNA): TGTGCCAGCAGTTTACGACAGGGGGACTATGGCTACACCTTC. It yields the protein CASSLRQGDYGYTF.

This clone has only a few counts. This CDR3 is CASSSGLGVPYEQYF. The CDR3 nucleotides read TGTGCCAGCAGTTCAGGACTAGGAGTCCCCTACGAGCAGTACTTC. This chain links TRBV2 with TRBJ2-7; TRBD2 agrees at 7 bases. The CDR3 is made up of 15 amino acids. The V and J ends lost 5 bases and 2 bases, in that order; junction bases with no gene match: 9. The germline V gene encodes CDR1 SNHLY and CDR2 FYNNEI.